This T cell receptor beta chain was sequenced in a study of neoadjuvant nivolumab and ipilimumab in lung cancer. This clone was observed a few times. This table comes from immunoSEQ multiplex PCR, and its TCRdb copy is limited to in-frame clones, with some not included. The table has over 5,500 clones, more than 70% seen once. The receptor's source is an adult with non-small cell lung cancer. The sequencing here drew on tumor tissue, taken after neoadjuvant nivolumab, alone or with ipilimumab, at or shortly before surgery.

CDR3 DNA sequence: TGTGCCACTTCCTTGCGGGACTCCCTCTATGGCTACACCTTC. Protein product: CATSLRDSLYGYTF. The gene calls are TRBV28 and TRBJ1-2, with D perhaps TRBD1 (5 bases). The V and J ends lost 10 bases and 4 bases respectively, with 19 bases between them. This CDR3 spans 14 amino acids. From germline, CDR1 is MDHEN and CDR2 SYDVKM.